The 28 T cell receptor beta chains given below trace back to one sample, sequenced in a study of blood T cell repertoires in COVID-19 (dated by TCRdb to about 2020). The library relied on the immunoSEQ multiplex PCR assay. This is the immuneACCESS table as TCRdb keeps it, with only in-frame sequences that have V and J called. A part of the clones is gone; compared with another copy, unresolved V genes explain less than half, and the rest is unexplained. The table for this sample lists under 110,000 clones; about 90% of them were counted only once. The ten largest clonotypes hold roughly a sixth of the sample. The sequencing input was peripheral blood. These receptors were taken from a man between 50 and 59 years old with acute or convalescent COVID-19.

The rearrangement uses TRBV7-9 and TRBJ2-1; D is ambiguous. The V end was cut by 5 bases, the J end by 10 bases, with 12 bases between. Germline CDR1 is SEHNR and CDR2 is FQNEAQ (reference sequence). The CDR3 spans 12 residues. CDR3 loop: CASSPWIGEQFF. In DNA, the CDR3 is TGTGCCAGCAGCCCATGGATCGGGGAGCAGTTCTTC.

This rearrangement joins TRBV11-2 to TRBJ2-6, with 8 positions matching TRBD1. This CDR3 is 15 amino acids long. Germline CDR1 and CDR2: SGHAT and FQNNGV. J lost 2 bases, V lost 6 bases, and 3 bases had no gene match. DNA of the CDR3: TGTGCCAGCAGGCCACAGGGGGCTGGGGCCAACGTCCTGACTTTC. Its translation: CASRPQGAGANVLTF.

This clone was seen once. The CDR3 DNA reads as TGTGCCAGCAGGGGGGGACAGGGGGGATGGCAGCCCCAGCATTTT. It translates to CASRGGQGGWQPQHF. This chain connects TRBV6-5 to TRBJ1-5; 11 bases match TRBD1. The CDR3 runs to 15 residues. CDR1 and CDR2 from the germline V gene are MNHEY and SVGAGI. The V and J ends lost 6 bases and 7 bases, in that order; junction bases with no gene match: 8.

The CDR3 loop reads CASSLGGNQETQYF. The CDR3 DNA reads as TGTGCCAGCAGCTTGGGAGGTAATCAAGAGACCCAGTACTTC. This rearrangement joins TRBV5-5 to TRBJ2-5; D is ambiguous. CDR1 and CDR2 from the germline V gene are SGHKS and YYEKEE (reference sequence). The V and J ends lost 0 bases and 2 bases respectively, with 8 bases between them. This CDR3 is 14 amino acids long.

This chain links TRBV11-2 with TRBJ1-3, with a weak D call TRBD1 (6 bases). The CDR3 runs 15 residues. V lost 3 bases and J 2 bases, leaving 11 bases between the germline ends. Looked up from germline, CDR1 is SGHAT and CDR2 is FQNNGV. CDR3 sequence: CASSLMGGPGNTIYF. CDR3 DNA: TGTGCCAGCAGCTTGATGGGGGGGCCTGGAAACACCATATATTTT.

The chain combines TRBV7-3 with TRBJ2-3; possibly TRBD2 for D (5 bases). CDR3 length: 15 residues. From germline, CDR1 is SGHTA and CDR2 FQGTGA. Trimming removed 0 bases at V and 3 bases at J, with 10 bases between. The CDR3 coding sequence is TGTGCCAGCAGCTTAACCGGGATTGGAACAGATACGCAGTATTTT. The encoded protein is CASSLTGIGTDTQYF. The full variable domain, in which reference TRBV7-3 and TRBJ2-3 provide the parts outside the CDR3, is GAGVSQTPSNKVTEKGKYVELRCDPISGHTALYWYRQSLGQGPEFLIYFQGTGAADDSGLPNDRFFAVRPEGSVSTLKIQRTERGDSAVYLCASSLTGIGTDTQYFGPGTRLTVL.

V gene TRBV6-6 combines with J gene TRBJ2-7; TRBD2 might be the D (6 bases). There are 14 residues in the CDR3. Trimming removed 2 bases at V and 7 bases at J, with 15 bases between. CDR1 is MNHNY and CDR2 is SVGAGI in the germline V gene (reference sequence). CDR3 DNA sequence: TGTGCCAGCAGTTACGGGGACTTCTCTCGTGAGCAGTACTTC. Translation gives CASSYGDFSREQYF.

The chain uses TRBV2 and TRBJ1-3; D not certain. Between the trimmed V and J ends, which lost 5 bases and 0 bases, there was a span of 5 bases. This CDR3 contains 13 residues. CDR1 and CDR2 (germline): SNHLY, FYNNEI. CDR3 DNA: TGTGCCAGCAGTCGGTTCTCTGGAAACACCATATATTTT. Translated: CASSRFSGNTIYF.

The rearrangement links TRBV7-9 to TRBJ2-1; 8 nucleotides align to TRBD2. Losses at the gene ends were 5 bases for V and 0 bases for J; bases not matched to a gene: 3. CDR1 is SEHNR and CDR2 is FQNEAQ in the germline V gene (reference sequence). CDR3 length: 15 residues. CDR3 in DNA: TGTGCCAGCAGCGCGGGGGGACCCTCCTACAATGAGCAGTTCTTC. Protein product: CASSAGGPSYNEQFF.

This clone was counted a few times. V usage is TRBV7-2 and J usage is TRBJ2-1; 12 bases map to TRBD1. The trim removed 5 bases at V and 8 bases at J, leaving 7 bases unmatched. Per germline, CDR1 SGHTA and CDR2 FQGNSA. This CDR3 spans 15 amino acids. The CDR3 region is CASSRDRGRRYEQFF. The CDR3 DNA reads TGTGCCAGCAGCCGGGACAGGGGGCGTAGGTATGAGCAGTTCTTC.

The chain joins TRBV5-5 to TRBJ1-1; D call uncertain. Deletions cut 1 base from V and 4 bases from J, with 11 bases between. Germline values: CDR1 SGHKS, CDR2 YYEKEE (reference sequence). The CDR3 is 14 residues long. CDR3 nucleotide sequence: TGTGCCAGCAGCTTGTATAATCCAGGCACTGAAGCTTTCTTT. Protein: CASSLYNPGTEAFF.

The count of this clone is one. The chain carries TRBV10-1 and TRBJ2-5, with D maybe TRBD2 (7 bases). Germline V lookup: CDR1 WNHNN, CDR2 SYGVQD (reference sequence). This CDR3 comprises 14 residues. Trimming cost V 6 bases and J 1 base, with 12 bases left between them. The CDR3 nucleotides are TGCGCCAGCAGGGCGGGGGCTTTCCAAGAGACCCAGTACTTC. Protein: CASRAGAFQETQYF.

The CDR3 region is CASSISGQGPREQYF. The CDR3 DNA reads as TGTGCCAGTAGTATATCGGGACAGGGCCCTAGGGAGCAGTACTTC. The gene calls are TRBV19 and TRBJ2-7; 9 nucleotides agree with TRBD1. The CDR3 runs to 15 residues. Germline loops: CDR1 LNHDA, CDR2 SQIVND (reference sequence). With V trimmed by 2 bases and J by 7 bases, 9 bases remained unmatched.

The chain joins TRBV7-9 to TRBJ2-7, with D possibly matching TRBD1 (6 bases). CDR1 is SEHNR and CDR2 is FQNEAQ in the germline V gene (reference sequence). The V gene lost 6 bases and the J gene lost 3 bases, with 9 bases spanning the gap. This CDR3 region has 12 residues. DNA for the CDR3: TGTGCCAGCAGTTTACAGGGCTACGAGCAGTACTTC. Amino acid sequence: CASSLQGYEQYF. Using reference TRBV7-9 and TRBJ2-7 for the parts outside the CDR3, the full variable domain is DTGVSQNPRHKITKRGQNVTFRCDPISEHNRLYWYRQTLGQGPEFLTYFQNEAQLEKSRLLSDRFSAERPKGSFSTLEIQRTEQGDSAMYLCASSLQGYEQYFGPGTRLTVT.

The gene calls are TRBV7-9 and TRBJ1-2; unclear D gene. V shed 3 bases and J shed 5 bases, with 7 bases lying between them. Germline V CDR1 and CDR2: SEHNR, FQNEAQ (reference sequence). This CDR3 has 12 residues. CDR3 nucleotide sequence: TGTGCCAGCAGCTTGGCCGATTATGGCTACACCTTC. Translating it yields CASSLADYGYTF.

V gene TRBV27 combines with J gene TRBJ1-1; D call uncertain. The CDR3 runs 14 residues. V lost 0 bases and J 1 base, leaving 6 bases between the germline ends. Germline V CDR1 and CDR2: MNHEY, SMNVEV (reference sequence). CDR3 residues: CASSLSRGNTEAFF. CDR3 coding DNA: TGTGCCAGCAGTTTATCGCGGGGGAACACTGAAGCTTTCTTT.

This clone occurred once. This chain connects TRBV30 to TRBJ1-2; D not resolved. Germline V gives CDR1 GTSNPN, CDR2 SVGIG (reference sequence). CDR3 length: 13 residues. Trimming removed 6 bases from V and 6 bases from J, with 17 bases in between. CDR3 bases: TGTGCCTGCCAGGCCTTGGGCGAAGATGGCTACACCTTC. Amino acids: CACQALGEDGYTF.

The rearrangement joins TRBV19 to TRBJ1-3, with TRBD1 matching over 7 bases. The CDR3 has 17 residues. Germline V lookup: CDR1 LNHDA, CDR2 SQIVND (reference sequence). The V gene end was trimmed by 7 bases and the J gene end by 1 base; junction bases not matched to a gene: 13. In nucleotides, the CDR3 is TGTGCCAGTACCCTCTTGCACAGGGGACAATCTGGAAACACCATATATTTT. Amino acid sequence: CASTLLHRGQSGNTIYF.

V gene TRBV7-8 combines with J gene TRBJ2-5, with D perhaps matching TRBD1 (5 bases). This CDR3 has 14 residues. In germline, CDR1 is SGHVS, CDR2 FQNEAQ. The germline V and J ends were trimmed by 1 base and 2 bases, with 8 bases remaining between them. As DNA, the CDR3 is TGTGCCAGCAGCTTAGGAGCAGGGCAAGAGACCCAGTACTTC. Translated, it gives CASSLGAGQETQYF.

Regarding this clone: A junction boundary mismatches the germline segment, possibly from a read error. The genes are TRBV11-2 and TRBJ2-7; 11 bases line up with TRBD2. Germline CDR1 reads SGHAT; CDR2 reads FQNNGV. The CDR3 length is 14 residues. CDR3 nucleotide sequence: TGTGCCAGCAGATTAGCGGGGGGGCCGTACGAGCAGTACTTC. Protein sequence: CASRLAGGPYEQYF.

J is TRBJ2-3 and V is TRBV5-1, with D tentatively TRBD2 (5 bases). The CDR3 is made up of 16 amino acids. Trimming removed 6 bases at V and 0 bases at J, with 17 bases between. Germline loops: CDR1 SGHRS, CDR2 YFSETQ. Here the CDR3 reads CASIQPSGSSTDTQYF. Written as DNA, the CDR3 is TGCGCCAGCATTCAGCCTTCGGGATCTAGCACAGATACGCAGTATTTT.

The chain is built from TRBV7-3 and TRBJ2-1; a possible D gene is TRBD2 (5 bases). Trimming cost V 2 bases and J 6 bases, with 20 bases left between them. CDR1 is SGHTA and CDR2 is FQGTGA in the germline V gene. The CDR3 consists of 17 residues. The DNA for the CDR3 is TGTGCCAGCAGCTTATATCCCCCCGGTGACGAGGGCAATGAGCAGTTCTTC. Encoded protein: CASSLYPPGDEGNEQFF.

The chain joins TRBV11-3 to TRBJ1-2; TRBD1 matches 9 bases. V was clipped by 5 bases and J by 5 bases; unmatched bases: 9. Germline V CDR1 and CDR2: SGHNT, YENEEA. The CDR3 runs to 15 residues. The CDR3 DNA sequence: TGTGCCAGCAGCGGGGCTACAGGGGGCGGTTATGGCTACACCTTC. Translating gives CASSGATGGGYGYTF.

This chain joins TRBV6-4 and TRBJ2-2; TRBD1 is a possible D gene (6 bases). The V gene lost 6 bases and the J gene lost 4 bases, with 9 bases spanning the gap. The CDR3 covers 13 residues. Germline CDR1 and CDR2: MRHNA and SNTAGT. This chain's CDR3 is CASRQGFTGELFF. CDR3 sequence (DNA): TGTGCCAGCAGACAGGGTTTCACCGGGGAGCTGTTTTTT.

The chain has TRBV6-1 and TRBJ1-5; 7 nucleotides agree with TRBD1. Germline CDR1 is MNHNS and CDR2 is SASEGT. After removal of 4 bases from V and 1 base from J, the junction contained 10 bases not matched to a gene. The CDR3 is 17 amino acids. The CDR3: CASSASSGTASNQPQHF. DNA of the CDR3: TGTGCCAGCAGTGCGTCTTCCGGGACAGCGAGCAATCAGCCCCAGCATTTT.

The V call is TRBV30, the J call TRBJ2-5; D is unresolved. V lost 7 bases and J lost 0, with 6 bases in between. In germline, CDR1 is GTSNPN, CDR2 SVGIG (reference sequence). The CDR3 contains 11 residues. CDR3 protein: CAFRYQETQYF. The DNA of the CDR3 is TGTGCCTTCAGGTACCAAGAGACCCAGTACTTC.

V is TRBV29-1 and J is TRBJ1-2; 8 positions agree with TRBD1. Germline CDR1 is SQVTM and CDR2 is ANQGSEA. This CDR3 comprises 11 residues. CDR3 sequence (DNA): TGCAGAGTTACAGGGGGGTATGGCTACACCTTC. Its protein is CRVTGGYGYTF.

This clone was found once. The chain links TRBV5-4 to TRBJ2-7, with TRBD1 matching over 8 bases. The V gene's germline CDR1 is SGHNT and CDR2 YYREEE (reference sequence). This CDR3 is 16 amino acids long. The trim removed 5 bases at V and 1 base at J, leaving 11 bases unmatched. The CDR3 nucleotides read TGTGCCAGCAGGGCCGGACAGGGAAGGATATCCTACGAGCAGTACTTC. Translation: CASRAGQGRISYEQYF.